Shown below are 15 T cell receptor beta chains from a single sample sequenced in a study of T cells after yellow fever vaccination. TCRdb passed the 5' RACE reads through MiXCR, listing each CDR3 protein once. Of 300,000 to 350,000 distinct CDR3 sequences in the sample, around 10% are singletons; the top ten hold roughly 3%. Sequencing was performed on CD4+ T cells sorted from PBMCs, taken 45 days after the yellow fever booster vaccination. The origin of the receptors is a man aged 18 to 29 who received the YFV17D yellow fever vaccine.

In this sample, this clonotype turned up many times. V usage is TRBV4-1 and J usage is TRBJ1-1; D is uncertain. Trimming shortened V by 4 bases and J by 0 bases, and 9 bases separated the two germline ends. CDR1 and CDR2 from the germline V gene are MGHRA and YSYEKL. The CDR3 sequence is 14 residues long. As DNA, the CDR3 is TGCGCCAGCAGCCTTCTAGGGATGAACACTGAAGCTTTCTTT. Encoded protein: CASSLLGMNTEAFF.

The DNA of the CDR3 is TGCGCCAGCAGCGTCGGGACGGACTATGGCTACACCTTC. Amino acids: CASSVGTDYGYTF. The chain recombines TRBV5-1 with TRBJ1-2; D possibly corresponds to TRBD1 (5 bases). Germline CDR1 reads SGHRS; CDR2 reads YFSETQ. Trimming left V 4 bases short and J 3 bases short, with 10 bases between. This CDR3 is built from 13 residues.

This clonotype appeared a few times. This chain links TRBV3-1 with TRBJ1-1; 8 nucleotides match TRBD1. The junction had 6 bases not matched to a gene; V was cut back by 5 bases and J by 1 base. The CDR3 spans 15 residues. Germline V gene lookup returns CDR1 LGHDT and CDR2 YNNKEL (reference sequence). The CDR3 reads CASSYGQGWNTEAFF. CDR3 DNA sequence: TGTGCCAGCAGCTACGGACAGGGTTGGAACACTGAAGCTTTCTTT.

V gene TRBV28 combines with J gene TRBJ1-2; maybe TRBD1 (6 bases). V was trimmed by 3 bases and J by 8 bases, leaving 19 bases between them. The CDR3 spans 15 residues. Germline-derived CDR1 and CDR2 are MDHEN and SYDVKM. The CDR3: CASSLGQGPSGGYTF. Here the CDR3 DNA reads TGTGCCAGCAGTTTGGGGCAGGGGCCCTCAGGCGGCTACACCTTC.

This chain joins TRBV12-3 or TRBV12-4 and TRBJ1-6, with D uncertain. The CDR3 has 13 residues. The V end lost 6 bases, the J end lost 8 bases, and 11 bases lay between the germline ends. The CDR3 loop reads CASSWRRYSPLHF. The CDR3 coding sequence is TGTGCCAGCAGCTGGCGGCGGTATTCACCCCTCCACTTT.

The chain carries TRBV20-1 and TRBJ1-6; D perhaps matches TRBD1 (6 bases). The V end was cut by 0 bases, the J end by 6 bases, with 24 bases between. The CDR3 consists of 19 residues. Germline CDR1 DFQATT, CDR2 SNEGSKA (reference sequence). The CDR3 sequence: CSAREAPGAAAVANSPLHF. CDR3 DNA: TGCAGTGCTAGAGAGGCCCCGGGGGCGGCCGCGGTGGCTAATTCACCCCTCCACTTT.

A few counts support this clonotype. Written as DNA, the CDR3 is TGCGCCAGCAGCTTGGCTGGGACCTTAGTGGAGACCCAGTACTTC. Translated: CASSLAGTLVETQYF. The rearrangement links TRBV5-1 to TRBJ2-5; perhaps D is TRBD1 or TRBD2 (5 bases each). Germline V gene lookup returns CDR1 SGHRS and CDR2 YFSETQ. With 0 bases removed from V and 5 bases from J, the gap between germline ends came to 14 bases. The CDR3 is 15 amino acids.

The table lists this clonotype with many counts. The genes are TRBV6-5 and TRBJ2-1; TRBD1 aligns across 7 bases. Germline-derived CDR1 and CDR2 are MNHEY and SVGAGI. Unmatched junction bases numbered 8, after V lost 0 bases and J lost 15 bases. This CDR3 is built from 13 residues. The CDR3 DNA is TGTGCCAGCAGTTACTCGGGGACAGAAGGCCGGTTCTTC. As protein: CASSYSGTEGRFF.

V and J are TRBV5-1 and TRBJ2-3; no definite D call. Germline CDR1 reads SGHRS; CDR2 reads YFSETQ. Trimming stripped 4 bases from V and 6 bases from J, with 18 bases between. This CDR3 has 15 residues. The CDR3: CASSGSSGRSDTQYF. CDR3 DNA: TGCGCCAGCAGCGGGTCATCTGGTCGGTCGGATACGCAGTATTTT.

There are a few counts of this clonotype. The gene calls are TRBV20-1 and TRBJ1-2; 7 nucleotides align to TRBD1. V shed 2 bases and J 1 base; nucleotides not matched to a gene: 7. Germline loops: CDR1 DFQATT, CDR2 SNEGSKA (reference sequence). The CDR3 runs 15 residues. The CDR3, as DNA: TGCAGTGCTAGAACCGGGACAGTTCTTAACTATGGCTACACCTTC. Residues: CSARTGTVLNYGYTF.

The V call is TRBV27, the J call TRBJ1-4, with 7 bases matching TRBD1. Germline V CDR1 and CDR2: MNHEY, SMNVEV (reference sequence). V was pared by 4 bases and J by 8 bases, with 10 bases of the junction left unmatched. The CDR3 contains 15 residues. Here the CDR3 reads CASSSTGVGEEKLFF. The CDR3 bases are TGTGCCAGCAGTTCAACAGGGGTAGGAGAAGAAAAACTGTTTTTT.

This clonotype was counted ten times or more. The chain links TRBV5-1 to TRBJ2-5; D unclear. V was shortened by 0 bases and J by 2 bases, with 8 bases between the two germline ends. Germline CDR1 and CDR2: SGHRS and YFSETQ. This CDR3 contains 14 residues. CDR3 nucleotide sequence: TGCGCCAGCAGCTTGGCACAGCTTCAAGAGACCCAGTACTTC. Protein sequence: CASSLAQLQETQYF.

This clonotype was seen more than once but under ten times. The J gene is TRBJ2-1, the V gene TRBV4-1; the match to TRBD2 covers 13 bases. CDR1 and CDR2 (germline): MGHRA, YSYEKL. The J segment lost 5 bases and the V segment lost 4 bases, leaving 5 bases of the junction unmatched. CDR3 size: 16 residues. The CDR3 loop is CASSPRLAGGHNEQFF. Here the CDR3 DNA reads TGCGCCAGCAGCCCGCGACTAGCGGGGGGCCACAATGAGCAGTTCTTC.

This clonotype was seen ten or more times. The chain is built from TRBV5-1 and TRBJ2-3, with D possibly TRBD2 on 6 matching bases. Trimming took 0 bases from V and 1 from J, leaving 12 bases between them. In germline, CDR1 is SGHRS, CDR2 YFSETQ. The CDR3 is 16 amino acids. The CDR3 coding sequence is TGCGCCAGCAGCTTGGGGAGGGAAGACCGCACAGATACGCAGTATTTT. Its protein product is CASSLGREDRTDTQYF.

The J gene is TRBJ2-3, the V gene TRBV12-3 or TRBV12-4, with a tentative D call TRBD1 (6 bases). Trimming shortened V by 8 bases and J by 0 bases, and 15 bases separated the two germline ends. CDR3 length: 15 residues. The CDR3 coding sequence is TGTGCCAGCGGCAAAACAGGGAGAAGCACAGATACGCAGTATTTT. It yields the protein CASGKTGRSTDTQYF.